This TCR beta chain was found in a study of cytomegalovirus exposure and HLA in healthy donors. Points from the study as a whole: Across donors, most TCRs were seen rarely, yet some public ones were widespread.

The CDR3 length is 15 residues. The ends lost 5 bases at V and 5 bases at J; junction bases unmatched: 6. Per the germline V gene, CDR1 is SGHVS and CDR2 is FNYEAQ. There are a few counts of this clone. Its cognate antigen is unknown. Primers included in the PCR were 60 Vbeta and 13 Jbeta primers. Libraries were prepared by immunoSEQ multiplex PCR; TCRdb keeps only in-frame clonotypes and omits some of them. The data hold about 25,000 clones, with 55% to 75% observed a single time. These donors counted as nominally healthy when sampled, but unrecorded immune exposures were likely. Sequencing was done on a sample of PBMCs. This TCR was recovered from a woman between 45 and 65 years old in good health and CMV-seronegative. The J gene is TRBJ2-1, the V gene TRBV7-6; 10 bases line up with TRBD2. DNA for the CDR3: TGTGCCAGCAGCAAACTAGCGGGGCAAGACAATGAGCAGTTCTTC. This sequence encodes CASSKLAGQDNEQFF.